These 25 T cell receptor beta chains were sequenced from one sample in a study of T cell changes during pregnancy in multiple sclerosis. Sequencing was performed with immunoSEQ multiplex PCR; in TCRdb, only in-frame clones are kept and a portion is missing. Of some 70,000 clones listed, under 95% are singletons. Sequencing was performed on peripheral blood, taken in the second trimester of pregnancy. The receptors were sampled from a female donor with multiple sclerosis, enrolled in a pregnancy study.

The chain joins TRBV19 to TRBJ1-1; D is uncertain. This CDR3 region has 12 residues. V lost 5 bases, J lost 6 bases, and 10 bases lay in between. Germline values: CDR1 LNHDA, CDR2 SQIVND (reference sequence). Here the CDR3 reads CASSFRLSEAFF. The CDR3 nucleotides are TGTGCCAGTAGTTTCAGATTATCTGAAGCTTTCTTT.

The sample holds a few counts of this clone. The chain has TRBV6-5 and TRBJ1-6, with D possibly matching TRBD1 (5 bases). CDR3 length: 15 amino acids. V was trimmed by 6 bases and J by 2 bases, leaving 11 bases between them. Germline V lookup: CDR1 MNHEY, CDR2 SVGAGI. Written as DNA, the CDR3 is TGTGCCAGCAGAGAACGGGGGGCCTATAATTCACCCCTCCACTTT. Translated, it gives CASRERGAYNSPLHF.

J is TRBJ2-1 and V is TRBV7-3; 8 bases align to TRBD2. Germline V gene data show CDR1 as SGHTA and CDR2 as FQGTGA. With 0 bases clipped from V and 7 bases from J, the junction kept 2 bases outside the gene matches. This CDR3 has 14 residues. The CDR3 sequence is CASSLTGGVNEQFF. The CDR3 nucleotides read TGTGCCAGCAGCTTAACCGGGGGGGTTAATGAGCAGTTCTTC.

The gene calls are TRBV2 and TRBJ1-5; D is ambiguous. Germline V gene data show CDR1 as SNHLY and CDR2 as FYNNEI. The CDR3 is made up of 14 amino acids. V was clipped by 7 bases and J by 4 bases, with 14 bases between them. The CDR3 loop reads CASKIFGVNQPQHF. CDR3 coding DNA: TGTGCCAGCAAGATTTTCGGGGTGAATCAGCCCCAGCATTTT.

The chain joins TRBV4-3 to TRBJ2-7; 7 bases line up with TRBD1. This CDR3 has 13 residues. J gave up 6 bases and V 4 bases, and 6 bases lay outside the gene matches. Germline values: CDR1 LGHNA, CDR2 YSLEER. CDR3 sequence (DNA): TGCGCCAGCAGCCCGGCCAGGGGGTTCGAGCAGTACTTC. It is translated as CASSPARGFEQYF.

The chain employs TRBV5-6 and TRBJ1-1; TRBD1 matches at 9 bases. The V and J ends lost 1 base and 3 bases, in that order; junction bases with no gene match: 7. The CDR3 runs to 16 residues. Germline lookup yields CDR1 SGHDT and CDR2 YYEEEE. CDR3 DNA: TGTGCCAGCAGCTTGAGGCCTACAGGGGGCTACACTGAAGCTTTCTTT. Translated, it gives CASSLRPTGGYTEAFF.

The rearrangement joins TRBV5-6 to TRBJ2-1; tentative D call: TRBD2 (6 bases). The CDR3 contains 15 residues. Germline V gives CDR1 SGHDT, CDR2 YYEEEE. Trimming removed 4 bases at V and 7 bases at J, with 18 bases between. The CDR3 nucleotides read TGTGCCAGCAGCGGGCCGGGACTCGCGAGGAATGAGCAGTTCTTC. Its translation is CASSGPGLARNEQFF.

This clone came up once. The rearrangement joins TRBV30 to TRBJ1-3; no firm D call. V shed 2 bases and J shed 8 bases, with 16 bases lying between them. The CDR3 has 14 residues. The germline gives CDR1 GTSNPN, CDR2 SVGIG (reference sequence). CDR3 DNA sequence: TGTGCCTGGAGTTTTTCATCGGCAGCGGACACCATATATTTT. Translation gives CAWSFSSAADTIYF.

The CDR3 reads CASQDYGYTF. The CDR3 DNA reads TGTGCGAGCCAGGACTATGGCTACACCTTC. This sequence joins TRBV25-1 and TRBJ1-2; D not resolved. The germline V gene encodes CDR1 MGHDK and CDR2 SYGVNS. CDR3 length equals 10 residues.

This chain joins TRBV18 and TRBJ1-1; 7 bases match TRBD1. Trimming took 5 bases from V and 0 from J; bases not matched to a gene: 3. This CDR3 has 14 residues. Germline-derived CDR1 and CDR2 are KGHSH and LQKENI. The CDR3 protein is CASSRQGMNTEAFF. The CDR3 DNA sequence: TGTGCCAGCTCAAGACAGGGCATGAACACTGAAGCTTTCTTT.

The chain employs TRBV6-4 and TRBJ2-3; TRBD2 aligns across 10 bases. This CDR3 contains 15 residues. CDR1 and CDR2 from the germline V gene are MRHNA and SNTAGT. The junction had 4 bases not matched to a gene; V was cut back by 5 bases and J by 2 bases. CDR3 DNA: TGTGCCAGCAGTTTGCTAGCGGGGGCCACAGATACGCAGTATTTT. Its translation is CASSLLAGATDTQYF.

CDR3 coding DNA: TGTGCCAGCAGCGCCCGGGACAGAAATGAAAAACTGTTTTTT. Translation: CASSARDRNEKLFF. The chain uses TRBV9 and TRBJ1-4; 7 bases agree with TRBD1. CDR1 is SGDLS, CDR2 YYNGEE, per germline. This CDR3 region has 14 residues. Unmatched junction bases numbered 4, after V lost 3 bases and J lost 5 bases.

The V and J genes are TRBV5-1 and TRBJ2-6; 7 positions match TRBD1. This CDR3 contains 16 residues. V lost 3 bases to trimming and J lost 4 bases; unmatched junction nucleotides: 7. Germline CDR1 is SGHRS and CDR2 is YFSETQ. This CDR3 reads CASSSTGDAGANVLTF. DNA for the CDR3: TGCGCCAGCAGCTCTACAGGGGATGCCGGGGCCAACGTCCTGACTTTC.

The chain recombines TRBV12-5 with TRBJ1-2; D unresolved. V lost 6 bases, J lost 5 bases, and 7 bases lay in between. Germline loops: CDR1 LGHNT, CDR2 FRNRAP. CDR3 length: 11 amino acids. The chain's CDR3 is CASGAGYGYTF. The CDR3 DNA follows: TGTGCTAGTGGAGCGGGGTATGGCTACACCTTC.

The chain links TRBV9 to TRBJ1-5; no definite D call. The length of the CDR3 is 11 residues. Germline V gene sequence: CDR1 SGDLS, CDR2 YYNGEE. Trimming left V 3 bases short and J 8 bases short, with 6 bases between. The DNA for the CDR3 is TGTGCCAGCAGCGACCCGGAGCCCCAGCATTTT. Its translation is CASSDPEPQHF.

The chain couples TRBV6-4 to TRBJ1-5, with TRBD1 matching over 8 bases. The CDR3 has 15 amino acids. V lost 0 bases and J lost 5; bases outside the gene matches: 3. Per the germline V gene, CDR1 is MRHNA and CDR2 is SNTAGT. In DNA, the CDR3 is TGTGCCAGCAGTGACTCGTCAGGGGGCGATCAGCCCCAGCATTTT. Protein product: CASSDSSGGDQPQHF.

The genes are TRBV28 and TRBJ1-2; a possible D gene is TRBD1 (5 bases). Germline V CDR1 and CDR2: MDHEN, SYDVKM. Trimming left V 6 bases short and J 3 bases short, with 20 bases between. The CDR3 loop spans 16 amino acids. CDR3 in DNA: TGTGCCAGCAGAATTTTTCGGGGGACCTTGGACTATGGCTACACCTTC. It specifies CASRIFRGTLDYGYTF.

This clone was observed a single time. The V call is TRBV6-5, the J call TRBJ1-3; D unclear. Germline-derived CDR1 and CDR2 are MNHEY and SVGAGI. V was trimmed by 0 bases and J by 2 bases, leaving 8 bases between them. This CDR3 has 15 amino acids. Here the CDR3 reads CASSYSRGTGNTIYF. CDR3 nucleotide sequence: TGTGCCAGCAGTTACTCGCGGGGAACTGGAAACACCATATATTTT.

This chain uses TRBV5-4 with TRBJ1-2; D possibly corresponds to TRBD1 (6 bases). This CDR3 has 16 amino acids. Germline CDR1 reads SGHNT; CDR2 reads YYREEE (reference sequence). Trimming removed 4 bases from V and 8 bases from J, with 24 bases in between. CDR3 coding DNA: TGTGCCAGCAGCGACCTCCGGGGGGCGCGAAGGGGGGGCTACACCTTC. The encoded protein is CASSDLRGARRGGYTF.

The chain couples TRBV19 to TRBJ2-2; TRBD1 matches 10 bases. V trimming: 3 bases; J trimming: 4 bases; junction bases outside the gene matches: 8. The CDR3 is 17 residues long. CDR1 is LNHDA, CDR2 SQIVND, per germline (reference sequence). The CDR3 DNA follows: TGTGCCAGTAGTATTCGCGACAGGGGGCGACCCACCGGGGAGCTGTTTTTT. This sequence encodes CASSIRDRGRPTGELFF.

This rearrangement joins TRBV27 to TRBJ2-2; 8 positions match TRBD1. V gave up 8 bases and J gave up 1 base; unmatched junction bases: 3. The CDR3 runs to 14 residues. Germline values: CDR1 MNHEY, CDR2 SMNVEV (reference sequence). As DNA, the CDR3 is TGTGCCAGCGCCGGGACAGGGAACACCGGGGAGCTGTTTTTT. Translating gives CASAGTGNTGELFF.

The chain combines TRBV11-2 with TRBJ2-7; D gene ambiguous. The CDR3 loop spans 14 amino acids. V was pared by 0 bases and J by 2 bases, with 8 bases between. From germline, CDR1 is SGHAT and CDR2 FQNNGV. CDR3: CASSLDLSAYEQYF. Written as DNA, the CDR3 is TGTGCCAGCAGCTTAGATCTGTCAGCCTACGAGCAGTACTTC.

V is TRBV29-1 and J is TRBJ2-5; TRBD2 is a possible D gene (5 bases). In germline, CDR1 is SQVTM, CDR2 ANQGSEA. V shed 7 bases and J shed 6 bases, with 18 bases lying between them. This CDR3 is built from 13 residues. Here the CDR3 DNA reads TGCAGCGCGCAGACCTCGACCGGGAAGACCCAGTACTTC. Its translation: CSAQTSTGKTQYF.

This clone was found once. This rearrangement joins TRBV6-5 to TRBJ2-2, with no clear D. Trimming cost V 0 bases and J 5 bases, with 4 bases left between them. Germline V CDR1 and CDR2: MNHEY, SVGAGI. The CDR3 runs 13 residues. CDR3 in amino acids: CASSYSTTGELFF. CDR3 nucleotide sequence: TGTGCCAGCAGTTACTCGACTACCGGGGAGCTGTTTTTT.

V and J are TRBV18 and TRBJ1-1; 8 nucleotides align to TRBD1. The CDR3 length is 15 residues. CDR1 and CDR2 (germline): KGHSH, LQKENI. V dropped 3 bases and J dropped 1; count of bases not matched to a gene: 4. The CDR3 reads CASSPDRASNTEAFF. As DNA, the CDR3 is TGTGCCAGCTCACCGGACAGGGCTTCGAACACTGAAGCTTTCTTT.